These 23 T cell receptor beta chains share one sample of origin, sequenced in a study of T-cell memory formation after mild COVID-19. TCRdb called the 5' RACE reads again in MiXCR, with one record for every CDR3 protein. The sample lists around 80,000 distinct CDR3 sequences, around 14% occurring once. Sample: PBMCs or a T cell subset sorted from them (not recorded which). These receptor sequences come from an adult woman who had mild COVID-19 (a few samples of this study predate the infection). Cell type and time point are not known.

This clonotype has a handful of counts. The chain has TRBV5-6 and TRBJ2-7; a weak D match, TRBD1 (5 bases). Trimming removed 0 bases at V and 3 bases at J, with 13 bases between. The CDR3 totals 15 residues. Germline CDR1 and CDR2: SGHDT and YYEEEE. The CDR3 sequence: CASSLEAARGYEQYF. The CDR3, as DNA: TGTGCCAGCAGCTTGGAAGCTGCTAGGGGCTACGAGCAGTACTTC.

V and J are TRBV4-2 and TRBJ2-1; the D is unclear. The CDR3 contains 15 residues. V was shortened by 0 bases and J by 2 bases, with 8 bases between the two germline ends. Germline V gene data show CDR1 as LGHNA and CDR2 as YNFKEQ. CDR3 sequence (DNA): TGTGCCAGCAGCCAAGATCGGTGGCCCTACAATGAGCAGTTCTTC. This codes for CASSQDRWPYNEQFF.

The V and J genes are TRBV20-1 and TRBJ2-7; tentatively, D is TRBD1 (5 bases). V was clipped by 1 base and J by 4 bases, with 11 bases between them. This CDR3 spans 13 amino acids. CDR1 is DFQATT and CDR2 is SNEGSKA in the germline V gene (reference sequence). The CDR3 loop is CSARAPGLYEQYF. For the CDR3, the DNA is TGCAGTGCTAGAGCACCAGGGTTGTACGAGCAGTACTTC.

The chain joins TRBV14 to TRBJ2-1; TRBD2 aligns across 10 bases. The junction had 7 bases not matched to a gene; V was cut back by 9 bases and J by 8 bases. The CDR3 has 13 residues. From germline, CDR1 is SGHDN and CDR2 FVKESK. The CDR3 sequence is CASRTSGADEQFF. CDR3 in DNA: TGTGCCAGTCGGACTAGCGGAGCCGATGAGCAGTTCTTC.

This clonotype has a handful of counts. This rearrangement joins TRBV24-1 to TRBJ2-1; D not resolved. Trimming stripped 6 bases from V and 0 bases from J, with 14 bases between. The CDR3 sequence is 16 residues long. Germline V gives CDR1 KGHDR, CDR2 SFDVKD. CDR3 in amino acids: CATSRGFPSSYNEQFF. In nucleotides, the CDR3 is TGTGCCACCAGTCGCGGCTTTCCTAGCTCCTACAATGAGCAGTTCTTC.

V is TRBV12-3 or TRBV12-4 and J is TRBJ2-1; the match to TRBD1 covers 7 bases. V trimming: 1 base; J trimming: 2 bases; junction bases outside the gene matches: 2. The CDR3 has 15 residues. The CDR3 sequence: CASSLGDSPYNEQFF. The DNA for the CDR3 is TGTGCCAGCAGTTTAGGGGACAGCCCCTACAATGAGCAGTTCTTC.

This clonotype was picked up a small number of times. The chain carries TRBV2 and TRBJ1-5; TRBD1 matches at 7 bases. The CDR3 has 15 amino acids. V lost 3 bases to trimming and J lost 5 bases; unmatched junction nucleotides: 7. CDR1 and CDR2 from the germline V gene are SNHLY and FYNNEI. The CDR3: CASSDGWQGDQPQHF. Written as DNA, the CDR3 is TGTGCCAGCAGTGATGGGTGGCAGGGGGATCAGCCCCAGCATTTT.

CDR3 DNA sequence: TGCGCCAGCAGCTTCGACAGGGTGAGGTACGAGCAGTACTTC. It encodes CASSFDRVRYEQYF. This rearrangement joins TRBV5-1 to TRBJ2-7; TRBD1 agrees at 7 bases. The CDR3 has 14 amino acids. After removal of 2 bases from V and 4 bases from J, the junction contained 6 bases not matched to a gene. Germline CDR1 SGHRS, CDR2 YFSETQ.

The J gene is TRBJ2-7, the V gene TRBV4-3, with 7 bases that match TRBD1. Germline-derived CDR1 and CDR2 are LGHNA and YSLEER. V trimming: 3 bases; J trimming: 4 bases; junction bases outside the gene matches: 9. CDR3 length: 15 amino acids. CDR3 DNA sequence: TGCGCCAGCAGCCAGGAGAGACAGGGTTTTTACGAGCAGTACTTC. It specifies CASSQERQGFYEQYF.

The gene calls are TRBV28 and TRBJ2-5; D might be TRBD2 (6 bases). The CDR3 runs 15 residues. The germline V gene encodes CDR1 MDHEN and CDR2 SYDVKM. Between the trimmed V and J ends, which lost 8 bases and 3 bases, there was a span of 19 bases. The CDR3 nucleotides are TGTGCCAGCCGCCCTTTGGGAGGAGGGAAAGAGACCCAGTACTTC. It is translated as CASRPLGGGKETQYF.

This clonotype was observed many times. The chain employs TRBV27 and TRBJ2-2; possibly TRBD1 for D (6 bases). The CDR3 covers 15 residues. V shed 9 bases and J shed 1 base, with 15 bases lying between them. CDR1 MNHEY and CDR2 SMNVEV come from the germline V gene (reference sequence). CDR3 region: CASRQGDMNTGELFF. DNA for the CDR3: TGTGCCAGTAGACAAGGGGACATGAACACCGGGGAGCTGTTTTTT.

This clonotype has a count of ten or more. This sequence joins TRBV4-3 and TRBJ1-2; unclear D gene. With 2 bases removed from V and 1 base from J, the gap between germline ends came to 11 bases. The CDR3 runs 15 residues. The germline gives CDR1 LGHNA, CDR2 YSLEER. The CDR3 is CASSQSSTSNYGYTF. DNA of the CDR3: TGCGCCAGCAGCCAAAGCTCGACAAGTAACTATGGCTACACCTTC.

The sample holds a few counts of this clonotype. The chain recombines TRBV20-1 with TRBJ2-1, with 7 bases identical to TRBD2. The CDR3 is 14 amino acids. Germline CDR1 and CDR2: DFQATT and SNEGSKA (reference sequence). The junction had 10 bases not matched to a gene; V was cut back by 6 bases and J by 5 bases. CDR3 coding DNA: TGCAGTGCGAGACAGACCGGGACTAACAATGAGCAGTTCTTC. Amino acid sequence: CSARQTGTNNEQFF.

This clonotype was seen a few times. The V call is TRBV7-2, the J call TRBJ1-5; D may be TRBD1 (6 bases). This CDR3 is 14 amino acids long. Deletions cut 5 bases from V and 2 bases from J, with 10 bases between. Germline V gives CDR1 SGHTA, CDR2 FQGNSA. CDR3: CASSLGHGNQPQHF. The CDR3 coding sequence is TGTGCCAGCAGCCTGGGACATGGCAATCAGCCCCAGCATTTT.

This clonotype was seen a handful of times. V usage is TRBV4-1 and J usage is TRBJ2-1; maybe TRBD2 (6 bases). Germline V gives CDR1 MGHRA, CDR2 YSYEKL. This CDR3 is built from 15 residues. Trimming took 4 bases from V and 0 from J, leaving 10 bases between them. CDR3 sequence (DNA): TGCGCCAGCAGCCCGGGAGTGGGCTCCTACAATGAGCAGTTCTTC. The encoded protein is CASSPGVGSYNEQFF.

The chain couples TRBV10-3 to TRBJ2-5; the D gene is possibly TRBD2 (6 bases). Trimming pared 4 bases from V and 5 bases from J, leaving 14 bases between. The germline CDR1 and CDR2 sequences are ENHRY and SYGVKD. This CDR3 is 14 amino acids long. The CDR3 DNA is TGTGCCATCAGTGGAGCGACTAGGAGGGAGACCCAGTACTTC. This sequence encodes CAISGATRRETQYF.

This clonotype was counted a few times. CDR3 DNA: TGTGCCAGTAGTATGGGCGTCAGCTCCTACGAGCAGTACTTC. Protein product: CASSMGVSSYEQYF. The V gene is TRBV19, the J gene TRBJ2-7; D not certain. The CDR3 totals 14 residues. Germline V lookup: CDR1 LNHDA, CDR2 SQIVND (reference sequence). V gave up 3 bases and J gave up 0 bases, with 9 bases separating them.

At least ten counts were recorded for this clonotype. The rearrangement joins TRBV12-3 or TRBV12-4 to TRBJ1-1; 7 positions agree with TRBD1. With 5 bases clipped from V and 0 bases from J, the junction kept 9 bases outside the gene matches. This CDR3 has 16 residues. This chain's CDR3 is CASSLTGNSMNTEAFF. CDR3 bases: TGTGCCAGCAGTCTGACAGGGAATAGTATGAACACTGAAGCTTTCTTT.

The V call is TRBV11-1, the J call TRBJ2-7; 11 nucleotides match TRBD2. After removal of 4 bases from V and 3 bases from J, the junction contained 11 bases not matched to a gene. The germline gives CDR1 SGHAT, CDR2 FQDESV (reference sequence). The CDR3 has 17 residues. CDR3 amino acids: CASSSRTSGPMNYEQYF. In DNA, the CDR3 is TGTGCCAGCAGCTCCAGGACTAGCGGGCCCATGAACTACGAGCAGTACTTC.

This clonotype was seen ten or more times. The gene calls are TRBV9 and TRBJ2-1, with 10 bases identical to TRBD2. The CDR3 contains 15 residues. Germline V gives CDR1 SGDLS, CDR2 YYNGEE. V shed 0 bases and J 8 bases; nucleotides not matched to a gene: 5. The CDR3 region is CASSVGVAGGDEQFF. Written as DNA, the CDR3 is TGTGCCAGCAGCGTAGGGGTAGCGGGAGGAGATGAGCAGTTCTTC.

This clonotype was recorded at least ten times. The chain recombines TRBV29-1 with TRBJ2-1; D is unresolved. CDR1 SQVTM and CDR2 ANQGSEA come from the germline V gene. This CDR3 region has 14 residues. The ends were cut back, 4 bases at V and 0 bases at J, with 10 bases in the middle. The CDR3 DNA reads TGCAGCGTTGTTCGCCCGAGCTCCTACAATGAGCAGTTCTTC. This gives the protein CSVVRPSSYNEQFF.

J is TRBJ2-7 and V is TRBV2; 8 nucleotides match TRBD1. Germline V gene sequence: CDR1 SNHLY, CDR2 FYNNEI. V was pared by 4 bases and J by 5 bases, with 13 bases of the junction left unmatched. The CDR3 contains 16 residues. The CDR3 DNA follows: TGTGCCAGCAGTGCTTTGGGTGGCAGGGGGCTTGACGAGCAGTACTTC. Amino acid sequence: CASSALGGRGLDEQYF.

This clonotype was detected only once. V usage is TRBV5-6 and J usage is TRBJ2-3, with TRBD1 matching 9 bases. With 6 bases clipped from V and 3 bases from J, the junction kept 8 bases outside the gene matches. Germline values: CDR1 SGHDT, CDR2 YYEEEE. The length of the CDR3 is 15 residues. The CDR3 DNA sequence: TGTGCCAGCAACATAGCCGGGACAGGGACAGATACGCAGTATTTT. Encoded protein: CASNIAGTGTDTQYF.